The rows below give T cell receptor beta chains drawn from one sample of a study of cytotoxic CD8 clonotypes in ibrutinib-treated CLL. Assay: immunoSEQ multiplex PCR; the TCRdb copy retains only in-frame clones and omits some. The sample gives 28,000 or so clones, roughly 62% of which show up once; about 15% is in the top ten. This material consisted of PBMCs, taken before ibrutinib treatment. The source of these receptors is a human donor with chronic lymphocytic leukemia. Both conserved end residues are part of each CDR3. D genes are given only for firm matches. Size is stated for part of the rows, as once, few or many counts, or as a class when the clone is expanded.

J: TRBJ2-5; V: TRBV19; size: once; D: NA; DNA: TGTGCCAGTAGTATAAGGTACCAAGAGACCCAGTACTTC; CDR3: CASSIRYQETQYF
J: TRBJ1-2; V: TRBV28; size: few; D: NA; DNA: TGTGCCAGCAGTTTGGGCAGCCTGCCCTATGGCTACACCTTC; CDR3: CASSLGSLPYGYTF
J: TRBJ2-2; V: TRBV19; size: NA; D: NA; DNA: TGTGCCAGTAGTATAGGGGCGGGTACCGGGGAGCTGTTTTTT; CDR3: CASSIGAGTGELFF
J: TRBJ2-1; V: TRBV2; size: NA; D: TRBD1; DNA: TGTGCCAGCAGTGAAAGAGGGGGCCAGACGGGGAATGAGCAGTTCTTC; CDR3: CASSERGGQTGNEQFF
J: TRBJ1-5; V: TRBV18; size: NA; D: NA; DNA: TGTGCCAGCTCACCACCGGGTCCCGGGGGTGGGGGTCAGCCCCAGCATTTT; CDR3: CASSPPGPGGGGQPQHF
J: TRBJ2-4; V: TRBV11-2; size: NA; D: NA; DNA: TGTGCCAGCAGCTTTAGGGGTGGCAGGGAAGGGTACATTCAGTACTTC; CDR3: CASSFRGGREGYIQYF
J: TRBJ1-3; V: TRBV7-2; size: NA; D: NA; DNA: TGTGCCAGCAGCTCCAGGGGAAGCTCTGGAAACACCATATATTTT; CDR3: CASSSRGSSGNTIYF
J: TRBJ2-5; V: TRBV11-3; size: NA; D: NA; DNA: TGTGCCAGCAGCGAGATGGACAGAGAAGAGACCCAGTACTTC; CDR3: CASSEMDREETQYF
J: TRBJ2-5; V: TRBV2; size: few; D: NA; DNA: TGTGCCAGCAGTGTGTGGGAGACCCAGTACTTC; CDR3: CASSVWETQYF
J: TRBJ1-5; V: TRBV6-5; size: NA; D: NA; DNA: TGTGCCAGCAGCCCAGGGGACCGCTATCAGCCCCAGCATTTT; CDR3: CASSPGDRYQPQHF
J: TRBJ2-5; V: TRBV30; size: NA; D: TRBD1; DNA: TGTGCCTTAGCGAGGACAGGGGTCTTGGAGACCCAGTACTTC; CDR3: CALARTGVLETQYF
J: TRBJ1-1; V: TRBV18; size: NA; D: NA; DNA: TGTGCCAGCTCACCACTGGGCGGCACTGAAGCTTTCTTT; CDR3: CASSPLGGTEAFF
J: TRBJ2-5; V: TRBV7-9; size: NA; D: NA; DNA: TGTGCCAGCAGCCCGGGGGTGGAGACCCAGTACTTC; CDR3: CASSPGVETQYF
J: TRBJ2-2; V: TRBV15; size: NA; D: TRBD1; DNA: TGTGCCACCAGCAGAGATCCAGGGGACAGGGGCGCCGGGGAGCTGTTTTTT; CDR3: CATSRDPGDRGAGELFF
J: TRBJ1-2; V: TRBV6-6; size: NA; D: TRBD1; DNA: TGTGCCAGCAGTTACCAATCGACAGGGCCCCTCTATGGCTACACCTTC; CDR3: CASSYQSTGPLYGYTF
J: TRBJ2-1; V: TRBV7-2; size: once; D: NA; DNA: TGTGCCAGCAGCTTACTGTCTCAGAATGAGCAGTTCTTC; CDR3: CASSLLSQNEQFF
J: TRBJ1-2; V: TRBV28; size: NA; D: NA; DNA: TGTGCCAGCAGTTCCATACAGGTTTATATAGGCTACACCTTC; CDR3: CASSSIQVYIGYTF
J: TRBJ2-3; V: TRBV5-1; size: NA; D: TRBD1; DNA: TGCGCCAGCAGCCCCGGGACAGCTAGCACAGATACGCAGTATTTT; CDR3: CASSPGTASTDTQYF
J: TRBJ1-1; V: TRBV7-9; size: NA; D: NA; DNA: TGTGCCAGCAGCTTCCAGGAGACTGAAGCTTTCTTT; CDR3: CASSFQETEAFF
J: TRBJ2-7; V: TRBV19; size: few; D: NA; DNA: TGTGCCAGTAGTATAGAGGGCAGGGGAAACGAGCAGTACTTC; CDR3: CASSIEGRGNEQYF
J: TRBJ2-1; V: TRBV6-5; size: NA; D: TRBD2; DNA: TGTGCCAGCAGCAGGACTAGCGGGAGGGGTAATGAGCAGTTCTTC; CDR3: CASSRTSGRGNEQFF
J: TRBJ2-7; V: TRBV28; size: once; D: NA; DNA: TGTGCCAGCAGTGTGCTTGGACCTGACGGGACCTACGAGCAGTACTTC; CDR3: CASSVLGPDGTYEQYF
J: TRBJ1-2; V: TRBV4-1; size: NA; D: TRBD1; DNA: TGCGCCAGCAGCCAAATGGGACAGGGGAACTATGGCTACACCTTC; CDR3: CASSQMGQGNYGYTF
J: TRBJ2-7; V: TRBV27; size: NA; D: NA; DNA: TGTGCCAGCAGTTTAAATGCGGGGGGACAGTTTAACCACGAGCAGTACTTC; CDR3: CASSLNAGGQFNHEQYF
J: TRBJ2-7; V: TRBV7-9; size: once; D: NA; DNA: TGTGCCAGCAGCTTAACTACCCGATCCTACGAGCAGTACTTC; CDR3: CASSLTTRSYEQYF
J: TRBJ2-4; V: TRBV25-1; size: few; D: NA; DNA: TGTGCCAGCAGTGAATCGGGGGCCGAGACCAAAAACATTCAGTACTTC; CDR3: CASSESGAETKNIQYF
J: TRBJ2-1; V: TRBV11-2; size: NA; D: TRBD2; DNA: TGTGCCAGCAGGTTACTTTCGGGGGGAGGTGAGCAGTTCTTC; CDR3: CASRLLSGGGEQFF
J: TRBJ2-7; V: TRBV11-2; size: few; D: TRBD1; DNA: TGTGCCAGCAGCTACGGACAGGGCTACGAGCAGTACTTC; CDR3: CASSYGQGYEQYF
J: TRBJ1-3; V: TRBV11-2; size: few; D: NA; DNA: TGTGCCAGCAGCTTAGATCCGCTGGGGGGAAACACCATATATTTT; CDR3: CASSLDPLGGNTIYF
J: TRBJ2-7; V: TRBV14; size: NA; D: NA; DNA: TGTGCCAGCAGCCCGCTGGGGGCTCAGGGGTCCTACGAGCAGTACTTC; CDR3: CASSPLGAQGSYEQYF
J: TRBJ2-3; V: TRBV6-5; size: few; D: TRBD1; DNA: TGTGCCAGCAGGCCCGAACAGGGGGCCCCAGATACGCAGTATTTT; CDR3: CASRPEQGAPDTQYF
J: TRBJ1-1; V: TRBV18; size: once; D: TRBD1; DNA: TGTGCCAGCTCACCACCATGGACAGGCAGAACTATGAACACTGAAGCTTTCTTT; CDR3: CASSPPWTGRTMNTEAFF
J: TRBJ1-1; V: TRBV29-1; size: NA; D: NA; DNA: TGCAGCGCCTATGAAAATGAAGCTTTCTTT; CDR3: CSAYENEAFF
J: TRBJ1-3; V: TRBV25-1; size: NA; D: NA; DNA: TGTGCCAGCAGTCCCCCGGAGTCTGGAAACACCATATATTTT; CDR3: CASSPPESGNTIYF
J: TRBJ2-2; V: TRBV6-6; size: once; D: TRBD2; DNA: TGTGCCAGCAGTTATCCGGGACTAGCGGGGGCGGGGGAGCTGTTTTTT; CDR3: CASSYPGLAGAGELFF
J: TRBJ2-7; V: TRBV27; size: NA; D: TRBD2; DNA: TGTGCCAGCAGACCCCGGGAGGGTCACCCCTGGCAGTACTTC; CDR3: CASRPREGHPWQYF
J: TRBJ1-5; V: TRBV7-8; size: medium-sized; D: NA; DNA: TGTGCCAGCAGCTTAGCACAGGGTCCTTCTCAGCCCCAGCATTTT; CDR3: CASSLAQGPSQPQHF
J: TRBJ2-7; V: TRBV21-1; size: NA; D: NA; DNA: TGTGCCAGGAGTGAGCAGTACTTC; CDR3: CARSEQYF
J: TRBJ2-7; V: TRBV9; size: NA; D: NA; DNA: TGTGCCAGCAGCGTAGGGGATAGCTTTGGACAGCCCCAGTTTCGCTCCTACGAGCAGTACTTC; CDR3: CASSVGDSFGQPQFRSYEQYF
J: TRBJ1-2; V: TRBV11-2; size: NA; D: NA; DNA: TGTGCCAGCAGCTTACGAGTAACAGGCGGGAGTGGCTACACCTTC; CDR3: CASSLRVTGGSGYTF
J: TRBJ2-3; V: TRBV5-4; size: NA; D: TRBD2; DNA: TGTGCCAGCAGCGCCGGGACTAGCGGGTTACTCACAGATACGCAGTATTTT; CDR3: CASSAGTSGLLTDTQYF
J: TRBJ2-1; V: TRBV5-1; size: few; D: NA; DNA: TGCGCCAGCAGCTTGGCGGGGGCGTTTGGCAATGAGCAGTTCTTC; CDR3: CASSLAGAFGNEQFF
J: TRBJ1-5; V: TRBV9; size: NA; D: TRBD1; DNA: TGTGCCAGCAGCGTAGGGACAGGGGGTCAGCCCCAGCATTTT; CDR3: CASSVGTGGQPQHF
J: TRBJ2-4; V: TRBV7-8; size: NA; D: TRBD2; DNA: TGTGCCAGCAGCTTAGGGGCTAGCGGCCAGTACTTC; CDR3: CASSLGASGQYF
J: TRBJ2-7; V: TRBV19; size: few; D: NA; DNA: TGTGCCAGTAGTCATCACCTCGGGGGCCGCAACGAGCAGTACTTC; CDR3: CASSHHLGGRNEQYF